Sequencing of this TCR beta chain was carried out in a study of blood T cells in healthy people across ages. Background on the study: Through template switching, about one barcoded beta molecule was captured per two T cells, as measured in model experiments.

This CDR3 spans 17 amino acids. Germline CDR1 is PRHDT and CDR2 is FYEKMQ (reference sequence). J lost 6 bases, V lost 5 bases, and 12 bases had no gene match. Extractions gave at least 6 micrograms of total RNA per sample. A second PCR of 7 to 11 cycles used a sample-barcoded 5' primer and a J-beta primer mix. MiXCR, run by TCRdb on the 5' RACE reads, gives a single entry per CDR3 protein. This table has around 1,500,000 distinct CDR3 sequences, 28% appearing once. V gene TRBV13 combines with J gene TRBJ2-1, with TRBD2 matching 11 bases. Sequencing was performed on blood. This clonotype originated in a woman in her 30s in good health. CDR3 residues: CASSPKPPGLAANEQFF. The CDR3 bases are TGTGCCAGCAGCCCAAAACCGCCGGGACTAGCGGCCAATGAGCAGTTCTTC.